The 10 T cell receptor beta chains given below trace back to one sample, sequenced in a study of response to subunit inactivated influenza vaccine (dated by TCRdb to 2016 to 2019). Libraries were built with RT-PCR. The reads were generated on an Illumina HiSeq 2500. The public reads were reprocessed in TCRdb via fastp at Q25 and MiXCR, keeping in-frame beta chains. Each record represents a unique CDR3 protein, reported with the most common genes and DNA among its rows. Recorded for this sample are hundreds of thousands of distinct CDR3 sequences; approximately 15% of them occurred a single time. Less than 4% of the sample rests with the top ten. The source material was CD4+ T cells sorted from PBMCs, sampled about 24 months after vaccination. These receptors were collected from a man between 50 and 70 years old who received an inactivated influenza vaccine. Donor details come from another sample of the same person, matched by shared clones.

This clonotype showed up just once. This chain uses TRBV30 with TRBJ2-1; D is unresolved. V lost 3 bases, J lost 5 bases, and 20 bases lay in between. There are 16 residues in the CDR3. CDR1 is GTSNPN and CDR2 is SVGIG in the germline V gene (reference sequence). CDR3 sequence reads: CAWRRKFSGANNEQFF. The CDR3 DNA sequence: TGTGCCTGGAGGAGAAAATTCAGTGGAGCAAACAATGAGCAGTTCTTC.

The J gene is TRBJ2-7, the V gene TRBV2, with D possibly being TRBD2 (5 bases). The CDR3 is 13 residues long. CDR1 and CDR2 from the germline V gene are SNHLY and FYNNEI. V dropped 2 bases and J dropped 6 bases, with 11 bases sitting between them. CDR3 bases: TGTGCCAGCAGTGAAATTGGGGAGATCGAGCAGTACTTC. This translates into CASSEIGEIEQYF.

The sample holds many counts of this clonotype. The chain is built from TRBV21-1 and TRBJ2-6; the table's TRBD2 call for D was not verified on the DNA. TRBV21-1 is a known pseudogene. CDR3 length equals 19 residues. Here the CDR3 reads CASSTRLSGGVSGANVLTF. The DNA of the CDR3 is TGTGCCAGCAGCACCCGACTTAGCGGGGGAGTATCTGGGGCCAACGTCCTGACTTTC.

Many counts were recorded for this clonotype. CDR3 region: CASSAGFTDTQYF. CDR3 DNA: TGCGCCAGCAGCGCCGGGTTTACAGATACGCAGTATTTT. The chain couples TRBV5-1 to TRBJ2-3; D remains ambiguous. The germline V gene has CDR1 SGHRS and CDR2 YFSETQ. This CDR3 has 13 residues. Trimming took off 4 bases at V and 3 bases at J, with 9 bases between the two ends.

Only a few counts were recorded for this clonotype. The chain carries TRBV15 and TRBJ2-2; 13 bases align to TRBD2. V lost 1 base, J lost 6 bases, and 2 bases stayed unmatched. Germline V lookup: CDR1 LNHNV, CDR2 YYDKDF (reference sequence). This CDR3 region has 16 residues. The CDR3 reads CATSRGGTSGAGELFF. DNA for the CDR3: TGTGCCACCAGCAGAGGCGGGACTAGCGGGGCCGGGGAGCTGTTTTTT.

This clonotype was seen only a few times. The chain couples TRBV30 to TRBJ2-7; D ambiguous. CDR1 is GTSNPN and CDR2 is SVGIG in the germline V gene (reference sequence). The V end lost 0 bases, the J end lost 5 bases, and 8 bases lay between the germline ends. The CDR3 has 12 residues. The CDR3 reads CAWSVRGNEQYF. CDR3 coding DNA: TGTGCCTGGAGTGTCCGTGGGAACGAGCAGTACTTC.

This clonotype showed up many times. The chain couples TRBV6-6 to TRBJ2-5, with D possibly TRBD2 on 6 matching bases. Deletions cut 6 bases from V and 5 bases from J, with 10 bases between. Germline V gives CDR1 MNHNY, CDR2 SVGAGI (reference sequence). The CDR3 loop spans 12 amino acids. The chain's CDR3 is CASSPGRETQYF. The CDR3 DNA reads TGTGCCAGCAGCCCAGGGAGGGAGACCCAGTACTTC.

This clonotype was counted only a few times. The chain links TRBV7-9 to TRBJ2-1; TRBD2 matches 11 bases. The CDR3 is 17 amino acids. Germline CDR1 is SEHNR and CDR2 is FQNEAQ (reference sequence). The trim removed 5 bases at V and 6 bases at J, leaving 12 bases unmatched. As DNA, the CDR3 is TGTGCCAGCAGCACACGGACTAGCGGGCCAGCATCCAATGAGCAGTTCTTC. Translating it yields CASSTRTSGPASNEQFF. Full variable domain (remainder filled in from reference TRBV7-9 and TRBJ2-1): DTGVSQNPRHKITKRGQNVTFRCDPISEHNRLYWYRQTLGQGPEFLTYFQNEAQLEKSRLLSDRFSAERPKGSFSTLEIQRTEQGDSAMYLCASSTRTSGPASNEQFFGPGTRLTVL.

The chain couples TRBV12-3 or TRBV12-4 to TRBJ2-2; tentative D call: TRBD2 (6 bases). The CDR3 consists of 15 residues. Trimming took 8 bases from V and 4 from J, leaving 17 bases between them. CDR3 region: CASYFSGGFTGELFF. CDR3 coding DNA: TGTGCCAGCTACTTTAGTGGGGGGTTCACCGGGGAGCTGTTTTTT.

V is TRBV3-1 and J is TRBJ2-4; the match to TRBD1 covers 9 bases. The CDR3 totals 19 residues. Germline CDR1 and CDR2: LGHDT and YNNKEL (reference sequence). Trimming removed 1 base from V and 0 bases from J; junction bases left unmatched: 10. The CDR3 DNA reads TGTGCCAGCAGCCAAGGACCGGGACAGGGTACTATAGCCAAAAACATTCAGTACTTC. Its protein is CASSQGPGQGTIAKNIQYF.